This TCR beta chain was captured by sequencing in a study of regulatory T cells in long-lasting Graves disease. CDR1 and CDR2 (germline): DFQATT, SNEGSKA (reference sequence). V gave up 1 base and J gave up 3 bases, with 19 bases separating them. This CDR3 region has 16 residues. Time point specified: newly diagnosed GD, antithyroid drugs for less than 3 months. Researchers made the TCR library from RNA that was extracted from PBMCs. This clonotype was counted at least ten times. Through Arm-PCR of CDR3 regions and iRepertoire HTBI primers, TCR beta libraries were built. In TCRdb, the multiplex PCR reads were re-called with MiXCR into one record per CDR3 protein. The sample records 500,000 or so distinct CDR3 sequences, around 16% being singletons. These sequences were also reported in another study, on T cells in Graves' hyperthyroidism and ophthalmopathy.

The chain couples TRBV20-1 to TRBJ2-7; D is unclear. The sequencing here drew on peripheral blood mononuclear cells (PBMCs), taken at new diagnosis, from a patient treated with antithyroid drugs. This clonotype was sampled from a woman between 40 and 65 years old with Graves disease. The CDR3 loop reads CSARGGMVGYVYEQYF. DNA for the CDR3: TGCAGTGCTAGAGGGGGTATGGTTGGCTACGTCTACGAGCAGTACTTC.